This is a list of T cell receptor beta chains from one sample in a study of OX40 agonist ivuxolimab in advanced cancers. TCRdb keeps only in-frame clones here, not all; method: immunoSEQ multiplex PCR. The table records tens of thousands of clones, about 85% of them present only once. The sample consisted of CD4+ or CD8+ T cells sorted from blood, taken in a trial of the OX40 agonist ivuxolimab. The receptors were gathered from an adult with an advanced solid tumor such as melanoma, head and neck, liver or kidney cancer. Both conserved end residues are part of each CDR3. D genes are given only for firm matches. Some rows have no size entry. The others give once, few or many, or a class for an expanded clone.

cdr3_nt	cdr3_aa	clone_size	j_call	d_call	v_call	cdr3_length
TGTGCCAGCAGTTACTGGTCAGAGACCCAGTACTTC	CASSYWSETQYF	-	TRBJ2-5	-	TRBV6-6	12
TGTGCCAGCAGCCTGCGCGGGCCACGGGGCACAGATACGCAGTATTTT	CASSLRGPRGTDTQYF	-	TRBJ2-3	-	TRBV7-9	16
TGCGCCAGCAGCTCATGGACAGGTCCCTCTGGGGCCAACGTCCTGACTTTC	CASSSWTGPSGANVLTF	-	TRBJ2-6	TRBD1	TRBV5-1	17
TGTGCCAGCAGTACCACCCGACGGAGATACGAGCAGTACTTC	CASSTTRRRYEQYF	-	TRBJ2-7	-	TRBV28	14
TGTGCCAGCAGCTTGGTTCTTCAAGGACTAGCGGGGACAGATACGCAGTATTTT	CASSLVLQGLAGTDTQYF	-	TRBJ2-3	TRBD2	TRBV5-8	18
TGTGCCAGCAGTTTAGCCGGGATCAGCTCTGGAAACACCATATATTTT	CASSLAGISSGNTIYF	-	TRBJ1-3	-	TRBV28	16
TGTGCCAGCAGTTTATCGTGGACAGGGGACTCCACCATATATTTT	CASSLSWTGDSTIYF	few	TRBJ1-3	TRBD1	TRBV27	15
TGTGCCAGCAGCCAATGGGACGGTGACTACGAGCAGTACTTC	CASSQWDGDYEQYF	-	TRBJ2-7	-	TRBV14	14
TGTGCCAGCAGCTTAGGACAGGGGGCTGGGAACACTGAAGCTTTCTTT	CASSLGQGAGNTEAFF	-	TRBJ1-1	TRBD1	TRBV5-4	16
TGTGCCAGCAGCGTAGGGGCGCTAGCGGGGGGGCCCGGGGAGCTGTTTTTT	CASSVGALAGGPGELFF	-	TRBJ2-2	TRBD2	TRBV9	17
TGTGCCAGCAGTTCCCTAGCCGGGCCCCCCTACGAGCAGTACTTC	CASSSLAGPPYEQYF	-	TRBJ2-7	-	TRBV6-6	15
TGTGCCAGCAGTTCCGGGAGGGACACCATATATTTT	CASSSGRDTIYF	-	TRBJ1-3	-	TRBV28	12
TGTGCCTGGAGTCGGGACAGCAATCAGCCCCAGCATTTT	CAWSRDSNQPQHF	-	TRBJ1-5	-	TRBV30	13
TGTGCCAGCAGTGGAGATATTGGGGGGACAGGGCTGTTCTTC	CASSGDIGGTGLFF	-	TRBJ2-1	TRBD1	TRBV2	14
TGTGCCAGCAGTTTCAACGAAAAACTGTTTTTT	CASSFNEKLFF	-	TRBJ1-4	-	TRBV27	11